The clone carrying this T cell receptor (beta chain) was seen repeatedly, ten times or more. Antigen specificity is unknown. TCRalpha and TCRbeta libraries used 5'RACE with constant-segment primers and UMIs. From the 5' RACE reads, TCRdb called clonotypes with MiXCR, one entry per CDR3 protein. This sample has 300,000 or so distinct CDR3 sequences; around a sixth occur once, and the top ten carry about a fifth. This sample was taken from a study of T-cell memory formation after mild COVID-19. About the study: Largely, TCR clusters stayed within a single donor. Findings and caveats of the study: Some clones that responded were present in memory (sampled pre-infection), which suggests cross-reactive memory joined. Clones shrinking between day 15 and 85 showed a balanced CD4/CD8 split, and those that grew later tilted toward CD4+.

The CDR3 is made up of 17 amino acids. CDR1 and CDR2 from the germline V gene are SGHNT and YYREEE (reference sequence). The V end lost 0 bases, the J end lost 7 bases, and 20 bases lay between the germline ends. This rearrangement joins TRBV5-4 to TRBJ2-1; D is uncertain. Sequenced: PBMCs or a T cell subset sorted from them (not recorded which). The TCR originated in a man between 18 and 29 years old who had mild COVID-19 (a few samples of this study predate the infection). Cell type and time point are not known. The CDR3, as DNA: TGTGCCAGCAGCTTGGGAAAATGGGTGCGAATACAGAATGAGCAGTTCTTC. The encoded protein is CASSLGKWVRIQNEQFF.